The next 23 T cell receptor beta chains were all read from a single sample in a study of T cell repertoires in cytomegalovirus infection. Their target antigens are unknown. Each CDR3 protein gets one entry after TCRdb re-called the reads with MiXCR. Of about 770,000 distinct CDR3 sequences in the sample, almost 30% were seen once. The sequencing used cultured CD8+ T cells from PBMCs, collected from culture after CMV antigen stimulation. Receptors originate from a human donor in good health (CMV status not recorded). Some clones in this sample may be carry-over from other donors' samples.

V gene TRBV5-1 combines with J gene TRBJ2-1; 11 positions match TRBD2. V was pared by 4 bases and J by 4 bases, with 4 bases of the junction left unmatched. Germline lookup yields CDR1 SGHRS and CDR2 YFSETQ. CDR3 size: 15 residues. CDR3 protein: CASSDRLAGYNEQFF. The CDR3 DNA reads as TGCGCCAGCAGCGATCGACTAGCGGGGTACAATGAGCAGTTCTTC.

CDR3 protein: CASSSSGPNEQFF. CDR3 DNA sequence: TGTGCCAGCAGCTCGAGCGGACCCAATGAGCAGTTCTTC. The chain links TRBV7-6 to TRBJ2-1, with TRBD2 as a possible D gene (5 bases). Trimming removed 4 bases at V and 6 bases at J, with 10 bases between. The germline V gene has CDR1 SGHVS and CDR2 FNYEAQ. This CDR3 is 13 amino acids long.

The J gene is TRBJ1-2, the V gene TRBV27, with D uncertain. V was trimmed by 8 bases and J by 4 bases, leaving 14 bases between them. This CDR3 has 13 residues. Germline V CDR1 and CDR2: MNHEY, SMNVEV (reference sequence). DNA of the CDR3: TGTGCCAGCTCTCCGGACGGGCTCTATGGCTACACCTTC. Residues: CASSPDGLYGYTF.

The V call is TRBV12-3 or TRBV12-4, the J call TRBJ1-2, with TRBD1 identical over 11 bases. The CDR3 covers 17 residues. With V trimmed by 2 bases and J by 2 bases, 7 bases remained unmatched. CDR3 sequence: CASSLTGTGGGNYGYTF. The CDR3 bases are TGTGCCAGCAGTTTAACAGGGACAGGGGGTGGAAACTATGGCTACACCTTC.

This chain links TRBV15 with TRBJ1-5; 7 positions match TRBD1. Germline trimming cut 2 bases from V and 7 bases from J; bases unmatched to any gene: 8. Germline V lookup: CDR1 LNHNV, CDR2 YYDKDF (reference sequence). The CDR3 is made up of 15 amino acids. The CDR3 here is CATSRRGTVGQPQHF. In DNA form, the CDR3 reads TGTGCCACCAGCAGACGCGGGACAGTCGGCCAGCCCCAGCATTTT. Together with reference TRBV15 and TRBJ1-5, the CDR3 gives the full variable domain: DAMVIQNPRYQVTQFGKPVTLSCSQTLNHNVMYWYQQKSSQAPKLLFHYYDKDFNNEADTPDNFQSRRPNTSFCFLDIRSPGLGDTAMYLCATSRRGTVGQPQHFGDGTRLSIL.

The CDR3 DNA follows: TGTGCCAGCTCCGAAAGGGGGGCAACAGATACGCAGTATTTT. This gives the protein CASSERGATDTQYF. The chain combines TRBV2 with TRBJ2-3, with D perhaps given as TRBD1 or TRBD2 (6 bases each). Germline V lookup: CDR1 SNHLY, CDR2 FYNNEI. V gave up 8 bases and J gave up 3 bases, with 15 bases separating them. The CDR3 has 14 amino acids.

This clonotype came up many times. The V call is TRBV7-9, the J call TRBJ1-4; a possible D gene is TRBD1 (6 bases). The CDR3 runs 16 residues. The V and J ends lost 4 bases and 8 bases respectively, with 20 bases between them. Germline V lookup: CDR1 SEHNR, CDR2 FQNEAQ (reference sequence). The CDR3 nucleotides read TGTGCCAGCAGCTCGTCCGGGACACCCTCACTCGAAAAACTGTTTTTT. This encodes CASSSSGTPSLEKLFF.

The sample holds many counts of this clonotype. The chain has TRBV19 and TRBJ1-5, with no clear D. In germline, CDR1 is LNHDA, CDR2 SQIVND (reference sequence). The CDR3 has 13 amino acids. The ends were cut back, 3 bases at V and 5 bases at J, with 8 bases in the middle. CDR3 in amino acids: CASSIGSHQPQHF. The DNA of the CDR3 is TGTGCCAGTAGTATCGGCAGCCATCAGCCCCAGCATTTT. The complete variable domain, with remaining parts taken from reference TRBV19 and TRBJ1-5, reads DGGITQSPKYLFRKEGQNVTLSCEQNLNHDAMYWYRQDPGQGLRLIYYSQIVNDFQKGDIAEGYSVSREKKESFPLTVTSAQKNPTAFYLCASSIGSHQPQHFGDGTRLSIL.

This clonotype was recorded at least ten times. The V call is TRBV7-9, the J call TRBJ1-1, with D hard to call. The CDR3 consists of 13 residues. V was pared by 3 bases and J by 0 bases, with 5 bases between. Germline CDR1 reads SEHNR; CDR2 reads FQNEAQ (reference sequence). CDR3 bases: TGTGCCAGCAGCTTGGTCCTGAACACTGAAGCTTTCTTT. Protein product: CASSLVLNTEAFF.

The rearrangement joins TRBV20-1 to TRBJ1-6; D not certain. This CDR3 spans 14 amino acids. Trimming left V 5 bases short and J 7 bases short, with 15 bases between. Germline V gives CDR1 DFQATT, CDR2 SNEGSKA (reference sequence). The DNA for the CDR3 is TGCAGTGCTCCTACGGTCGTGGGGAATTCACCCCTCCACTTT. This translates into CSAPTVVGNSPLHF.

The J gene is TRBJ2-5, the V gene TRBV7-6; TRBD1 or TRBD2 may be the D gene (5 bases each). CDR3 length: 15 amino acids. V lost 5 bases and J lost 4, with 17 bases in between. Per germline, CDR1 SGHVS and CDR2 FNYEAQ. The CDR3 DNA reads TGTGCCAGCAGCCCTCCGGGACCCTCCCGAGAGACCCAGTACTTC. It yields the protein CASSPPGPSRETQYF. The full variable domain, with the rest looked up from reference TRBV7-6 and TRBJ2-5, is GAGVSQSPRYKVTKRGQDVALRCDPISGHVSLYWYRQALGQGPEFLTYFNYEAQQDKSGLPNDRFSAERPEGSISTLTIQRTEQRDSAMYRCASSPPGPSRETQYFGPGTRLLVL.

V usage is TRBV7-9 and J usage is TRBJ2-1; a weak D match, TRBD2 (6 bases). Trimming shortened V by 4 bases and J by 9 bases, and 10 bases separated the two germline ends. The CDR3 length is 12 residues. CDR1 is SEHNR, CDR2 FQNEAQ, per germline (reference sequence). In DNA, the CDR3 is TGTGCCAGCAGCTACGGAGGGCGTGAGCAGTTCTTC. This translates into CASSYGGREQFF.

With regard to this clonotype: Compared with germline, one end of the junction differs, possibly owing to a read error. CDR3 protein: CASSLGHAGDSPYNEQFF. The CDR3 nucleotides are TGTGCTAGCAGCTTAGGCCATGCGGGGGACAGTCCCTACAATGAGCAGTTCTTC. This chain links TRBV7-7 with TRBJ2-1; D possibly uses TRBD1 or TRBD2 (7 bases each). Germline loops: CDR1 SSHAT, CDR2 FNYEAQ (reference sequence). This CDR3 has 18 residues.

This clonotype was seen many times. This chain uses TRBV7-6 with TRBJ1-2, with D perhaps matching TRBD1 (5 bases). CDR1 is SGHVS and CDR2 is FNYEAQ in the germline V gene. V lost 1 base and J lost 3, with 6 bases in between. The CDR3 is 13 amino acids. The CDR3: CASSLGGDYGYTF. CDR3 sequence (DNA): TGTGCCAGCAGCTTAGGGGGGGACTATGGCTACACCTTC.

The CDR3 loop is CASSVTSGATDTQYF. In nucleotides, the CDR3 is TGTGCCAGCAGTGTCACTAGCGGGGCCACAGATACGCAGTATTTT. The gene calls are TRBV6-4 and TRBJ2-3, with 10 bases identical to TRBD2. The CDR3 runs 15 residues. J was trimmed by 2 bases and V by 4 bases; bases with no gene match: 3. Germline lookup yields CDR1 MRHNA and CDR2 SNTAGT.

The rearrangement joins TRBV6-5 to TRBJ2-7, with D unresolved. This CDR3 is built from 15 residues. The V end was cut by 2 bases, the J end by 2 bases, with 13 bases between. Per germline, CDR1 MNHEY and CDR2 SVGAGI. The CDR3 DNA follows: TGTGCCAGCAGTTACGATTGGCGAAGCACCTACGAGCAGTACTTC. Protein product: CASSYDWRSTYEQYF.

This chain links TRBV7-4 with TRBJ2-1; D tentatively reads TRBD1 or TRBD2 (5 bases each). V was shortened by 0 bases and J by 8 bases, with 11 bases between the two germline ends. The CDR3 spans 14 residues. CDR1 SGHVT and CDR2 SQSDAQ come from the germline V gene. CDR3 sequence (DNA): TGTGCCAGCAGCTTAGCAATGGGGGTCGATGAGCAGTTCTTC. Its translation is CASSLAMGVDEQFF. Full variable domain (remainder filled in from reference TRBV7-4 and TRBJ2-1): GAGVSQSPRYKVAKRGRDVALRCDSISGHVTLYWYRQTLGQGSEVLTYSQSDAQRDKSGRPSGRFSAERPERSVSTLKIQRTEQGDSAVYLCASSLAMGVDEQFFGPGTRLTVL.

This chain connects TRBV10-2 to TRBJ2-2, with TRBD1 identical over 8 bases. Germline CDR1 is WSHSY and CDR2 is SAAADI. The CDR3 totals 12 residues. V shed 11 bases, J shed 6 bases, and the junction held 5 bases outside the gene matches. The CDR3 nucleotides are TGCGCCTGTCAGGGGGCTGCCGGGGAGCTGTTTTTT. Protein sequence: CACQGAAGELFF.

This clonotype was detected a few times. The chain has TRBV19 and TRBJ2-1; D could derive from TRBD1 or TRBD2 (5 bases each). The CDR3 is made up of 14 amino acids. Per germline, CDR1 LNHDA and CDR2 SQIVND (reference sequence). V lost 7 bases, J lost 3 bases, and 13 bases lay in between. The CDR3 sequence is CASMGEPDYNEQFF. Written as DNA, the CDR3 is TGTGCCAGTATGGGGGAACCTGACTACAATGAGCAGTTCTTC.

The gene calls are TRBV10-3 and TRBJ1-2; 7 positions match TRBD1. CDR3 length equals 16 residues. After removal of 0 bases from V and 1 base from J, the junction contained 5 bases not matched to a gene. CDR1 is ENHRY, CDR2 SYGVKD, per germline. CDR3 region: CAISESGTAYNYGYTF. Here the CDR3 DNA reads TGTGCCATCAGTGAGTCTGGGACAGCTTATAACTATGGCTACACCTTC.

This clonotype was detected ten times or more. The rearrangement links TRBV7-6 to TRBJ2-2, with unresolved D. This CDR3 contains 12 residues. Germline-derived CDR1 and CDR2 are SGHVS and FNYEAQ. The ends were cut back, 1 base at V and 7 bases at J, with 4 bases in the middle. In DNA form, the CDR3 reads TGTGCCAGCAGCTTAGAGGTCGGGGAGCTGTTTTTT. Its translation: CASSLEVGELFF. The whole variable domain, filled in from reference TRBV7-6 and TRBJ2-2, reads GAGVSQSPRYKVTKRGQDVALRCDPISGHVSLYWYRQALGQGPEFLTYFNYEAQQDKSGLPNDRFSAERPEGSISTLTIQRTEQRDSAMYRCASSLEVGELFFGEGSRLTVL.

CDR3 sequence reads: CASRDRGLSNQPQHF. In nucleotides, the CDR3 is TGTGCCAGCAGGGACAGGGGCCTGAGCAATCAGCCCCAGCATTTT. The chain links TRBV6-6 to TRBJ1-5, with TRBD1 matching 9 bases. V gave up 6 bases and J gave up 1 base; unmatched junction bases: 4. This CDR3 contains 15 residues. Germline V gene lookup returns CDR1 MNHNY and CDR2 SVGAGI (reference sequence).

The chain has TRBV6-1 and TRBJ1-6; tentatively, D is TRBD1 (6 bases). Deletions cut 6 bases from V and 10 bases from J, with 34 bases between. The CDR3 extends over 20 amino acids. Germline assignment: CDR1 MNHNS and CDR2 SASEGT. CDR3 sequence reads: CASRFQIPGVSGGDGSPLHF. For the CDR3, the DNA is TGTGCCAGCAGATTTCAAATTCCAGGGGTATCAGGAGGGGACGGCTCACCCCTCCACTTT.